This TCR beta chain was found in a study of blood T cell repertoires in COVID-19 (dated by TCRdb to about 2020). Background on the whole study: The collaborator samples originated in the United States, Italy and Spain and spanned the acute and convalescent phases of COVID-19. The sample metadata nearly always contained a de-identified subject ID, COVID-19 status, age in years and sex. A freely available public database, intended as a resource for researchers studying the immune response to SARS-CoV-2, is where the repertoires were released. Where available, HLA class I and class II types were taken from metadata supplied by the sample provider and were not determined by assay-based typing. The prospective study material was composed of cDNA or gDNA derived from T cells, B-cell-depleted T cells, or PBMCs. Samples came from the ongoing ImmuneRACE study (first 160 participants) plus 1,254 subjects from 6 global collaborators. Deeply sampled blood TCRbeta repertoires from subjects exposed to, actively infected with, or recovered from COVID-19 were included in the dataset. Overall study outcomes, separate from this receptor: The amount of clinical and demographic metadata varied by source and participant and was provided uncurated.

In the prospective study, participants were about 18 to 95 years old, resided in 25 or so geographic areas of the United States, and were enrolled through a virtual design. Cohort assignment in the prospective study relied on participant-reported clinical history from a screening survey and a study questionnaire. Exposed participants had been in contact with someone with a PCR-confirmed or clinician-diagnosed COVID-19 case within 2 weeks of study entry. In the prospective study, mobile phlebotomists collected whole blood, serum and a nasopharyngeal or oropharyngeal swab from each participant. Participants in the prospective study had the option to provide additional blood draws and questionnaires over a roughly 2-month period. Blood samples from the prospective study were shipped frozen or at room temperature prior to DNA extraction. TCRbeta CDR3 regions were amplified from genomic DNA using the immunoSEQ Assay, a bias-controlled multiplex PCR. As for the authors' bioinformatics: Within the assay, amplification of reference gene primers was used to estimate how many nucleated cells each sample contained. Sequence reads were collapsed and filtered to measure the absolute abundance of every unique TCRbeta CDR3 rearrangement. For each sample, productive Simpson clonality was calculated by taking the square root of Simpson's diversity index across productive rearrangements. Here the immuneACCESS table is served through TCRdb, limited to in-frame sequences with V and J called. Missing clones are a known gap in these copies; in checked studies unresolved V genes cover under half, and the rest lacks a known reason. V and J calls plus clone size are reproduced from that table; the DNA served to infer D and trimming. Recorded for this sample are 250,000 to 300,000 clones; roughly 85% of them occurred a single time. 5% of the sample goes to the ten largest clones.

A single count supports this clone. Its recognized antigen is unknown. The record has no base qualities; no much larger clone is one base away. Sequenced input: PBMCs or T cells enriched from blood (not recorded which). The receptor was derived from a man aged 35 to 55 who had been exposed to COVID-19.

This receptor carries the CDR3 CASSSRTGFVKAFF. Read as DNA, the sequence is TGTGCCAGCAGCTCCAGGACAGGGTTTGTAAAAGCTTTCTTT. The chain uses TRBV5-6 and TRBJ1-1, with 8 bases matching TRBD1. Unmatched junction bases come to 10, with V trimmed by 3 bases and J by 9 bases. The cysteine opens and the phenylalanine closes a CDR3 of 14 amino acids. Only the CDR3 DNA is retained, 42 bases long and in frame from the first base. According to the germline V gene, CDR1 reads SGHDT and CDR2 reads YYEEEE.